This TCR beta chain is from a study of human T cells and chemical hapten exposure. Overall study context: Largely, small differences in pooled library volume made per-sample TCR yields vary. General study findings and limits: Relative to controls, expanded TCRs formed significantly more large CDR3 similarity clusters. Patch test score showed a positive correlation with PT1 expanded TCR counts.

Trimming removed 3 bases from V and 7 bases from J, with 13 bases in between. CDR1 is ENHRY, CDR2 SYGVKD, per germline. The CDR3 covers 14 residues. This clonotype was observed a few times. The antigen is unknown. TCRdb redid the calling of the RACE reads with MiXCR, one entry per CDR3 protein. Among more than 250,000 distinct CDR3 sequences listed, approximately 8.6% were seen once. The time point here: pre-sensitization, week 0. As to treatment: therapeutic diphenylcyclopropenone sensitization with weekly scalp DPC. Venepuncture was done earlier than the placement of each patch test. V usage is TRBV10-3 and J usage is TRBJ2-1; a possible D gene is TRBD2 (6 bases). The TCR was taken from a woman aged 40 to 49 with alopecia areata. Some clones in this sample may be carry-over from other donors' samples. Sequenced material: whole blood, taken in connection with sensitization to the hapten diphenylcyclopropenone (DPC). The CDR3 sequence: CAISDSTGGNEQFF. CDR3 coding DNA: TGTGCCATCAGTGACTCGACTGGGGGGAATGAGCAGTTCTTC.